Below are 27 T cell receptor beta chains sequenced from a single sample in a study of CD4 T cells in relation to SARS-CoV-2 and coronaviruses. The unexposed donors gave CD4+ T cells in about 2011-2019, prior to COVID-19. The cells were cultured for around ten days before CD4+ T cells were isolated. No antigens are known for them. Libraries were prepared by immunoSEQ multiplex PCR; TCRdb keeps only in-frame clonotypes and omits some of them. The data hold 20,000 to 25,000 clones, with 74% observed a single time. Sample: CD4+ T cells from PBMCs, cultured in vitro. The receptors were sampled from a human donor in good health.

This clone was found a few times. The V gene is TRBV19, the J gene TRBJ2-1, with TRBD1 matching 10 bases. From germline, CDR1 is LNHDA and CDR2 SQIVND (reference sequence). This CDR3 contains 15 residues. V shed 3 bases, J shed 6 bases, and the junction held 5 bases outside the gene matches. The CDR3 DNA reads as TGTGCCAGTAGTATCCTTGGACAGGGGGGCAATGAGCAGTTCTTC. Encoded protein: CASSILGQGGNEQFF.

This chain's CDR3 is CASSYSNHEQYF. The CDR3 coding sequence is TGTGCCAGCAGTTACTCCAATCACGAGCAGTACTTC. The chain employs TRBV6-2 or TRBV6-3 and TRBJ2-7; D is unresolved. V lost 0 bases and J lost 5, with 5 bases in between. The CDR3 consists of 12 residues. Germline V gene data show CDR1 as MNHEY and CDR2 as SVGEGT.

The rearrangement uses TRBV5-5 and TRBJ2-7; 7 nucleotides agree with TRBD1. V lost 0 bases to trimming and J lost 1 base; unmatched junction nucleotides: 4. The CDR3 contains 15 residues. From germline, CDR1 is SGHKS and CDR2 YYEKEE (reference sequence). DNA for the CDR3: TGTGCCAGCAGCTTGGTTCCGGACAGGTCCTACGAGCAGTACTTC. Residues: CASSLVPDRSYEQYF.

V is TRBV7-3 and J is TRBJ2-3, with TRBD2 matching 9 bases. CDR1 SGHTA and CDR2 FQGTGA come from the germline V gene. This CDR3 region has 16 residues. The V segment lost 5 bases and the J segment 0 bases; nucleotides outside the gene matches: 6. The CDR3 loop reads CASSPYAGGSTDTQYF. DNA for the CDR3: TGTGCCAGCAGCCCCTACGCGGGAGGGAGCACAGATACGCAGTATTTT.

The rearrangement uses TRBV7-9 and TRBJ2-7, with 7 bases aligning to TRBD1. Germline V CDR1 and CDR2: SEHNR, FQNEAQ (reference sequence). The CDR3 loop spans 14 amino acids. V shed 5 bases and J 0 bases; nucleotides not matched to a gene: 4. CDR3 coding DNA: TGTGCCAGCAGCGAGAGGGACAGCTCCTACGAGCAGTACTTC. Translating gives CASSERDSSYEQYF.

The CDR3 DNA reads as TGCGCCAGCAAGACCTCCTACGATGAAAAACTGTTTTTT. It codes for CASKTSYDEKLFF. This chain joins TRBV5-1 and TRBJ1-4; D remains ambiguous. The CDR3 consists of 13 residues. Trimming left V 6 bases short and J 6 bases short, with 12 bases between. Germline-derived CDR1 and CDR2 are SGHRS and YFSETQ.

CDR3 DNA: TGTGCCAGCAGTTCTCTGTCCGAGCAGTACTTC. Translating it yields CASSSLSEQYF. This sequence joins TRBV6-5 and TRBJ2-7; D remains ambiguous. Germline V gives CDR1 MNHEY, CDR2 SVGAGI. Trimming removed 4 bases at V and 6 bases at J, with 7 bases between. The CDR3 is 11 amino acids.

This chain connects TRBV19 to TRBJ1-5, with a weak D call TRBD1 (6 bases). From germline, CDR1 is LNHDA and CDR2 SQIVND (reference sequence). The CDR3 loop spans 14 amino acids. Trimming took off 3 bases at V and 4 bases at J, with 10 bases between the two ends. In DNA form, the CDR3 reads TGTGCCAGTAGTATGGGGGGCTATAATCAGCCCCAGCATTTT. Protein product: CASSMGGYNQPQHF.

The CDR3: CASSFRDGYEQYF. Here the CDR3 DNA reads TGTGCCAGTAGTTTCAGGGACGGCTACGAGCAGTACTTC. This chain links TRBV19 with TRBJ2-7, with D perhaps TRBD1 or TRBD2 (5 bases each). From germline, CDR1 is LNHDA and CDR2 SQIVND (reference sequence). This CDR3 spans 13 amino acids. Between the trimmed V and J ends, which lost 5 bases and 3 bases, there was a span of 11 bases.

The chain joins TRBV28 to TRBJ2-7, with no clear D. Trimming stripped 5 bases from V and 3 bases from J, with 20 bases between. The CDR3 runs 16 residues. Germline CDR1 is MDHEN and CDR2 is SYDVKM. The CDR3 nucleotides read TGTGCCAGCAGTCGATACCCTCTTAACGGCGACTACGAGCAGTACTTC. Amino acid sequence: CASSRYPLNGDYEQYF. The full variable domain, in which reference TRBV28 and TRBJ2-7 provide the parts outside the CDR3, is DVKVTQSSRYLVKRTGEKVFLECVQDMDHENMFWYRQDPGLGLRLIYFSYDVKMKEKGDIPEGYSVSREKKERFSLILESASTNQTSMYLCASSRYPLNGDYEQYFGPGTRLTVT.

The V and J genes are TRBV4-1 and TRBJ1-1, with 7 bases lining up with TRBD1. With 5 bases clipped from V and 1 base from J, the junction kept 10 bases outside the gene matches. Per germline, CDR1 MGHRA and CDR2 YSYEKL. The CDR3 is 16 residues long. The CDR3 loop is CASSSGQFFGNTEAFF. The DNA of the CDR3 is TGCGCCAGCAGCTCGGGACAGTTTTTTGGGAACACTGAAGCTTTCTTT.

The count of this clone is one. The chain couples TRBV25-1 to TRBJ1-1, with D maybe TRBD1 (5 bases). The CDR3 runs to 14 residues. Trimming shortened V by 2 bases and J by 3 bases, and 10 bases separated the two germline ends. The germline CDR1 and CDR2 sequences are MGHDK and SYGVNS. CDR3 DNA: TGTGCCAGCAGTGAAATGGGGCGCGACACTGAAGCTTTCTTT. It is translated as CASSEMGRDTEAFF.

This clone was recorded once. The J gene is TRBJ2-1, the V gene TRBV6-6; D unclear. Trimming pared 6 bases from V and 7 bases from J, leaving 16 bases between. The CDR3 is 14 amino acids. Germline V gene data show CDR1 as MNHNY and CDR2 as SVGAGI (reference sequence). The CDR3: CASSAISSENEQFF. As DNA, the CDR3 is TGTGCCAGCAGCGCCATATCATCCGAGAATGAGCAGTTCTTC.

CDR3 DNA sequence: TGTGCCACCAGTGCTGACGGGTGGGGCCGGTACTTC. Residues: CATSADGWGRYF. This sequence joins TRBV24-1 and TRBJ2-7; TRBD1 might be the D (5 bases). Germline V CDR1 and CDR2: KGHDR, SFDVKD. This CDR3 spans 12 amino acids. V was trimmed by 5 bases and J by 12 bases, leaving 16 bases between them.

This clone turned up a few times. The chain links TRBV5-1 to TRBJ2-7; possible D gene TRBD2, 6 bases. V was shortened by 4 bases and J by 6 bases, with 11 bases between the two germline ends. CDR1 SGHRS and CDR2 YFSETQ come from the germline V gene. The CDR3 length is 12 residues. This CDR3 is CASSPSSAEQYF. The CDR3 DNA reads TGCGCCAGCAGCCCGTCTAGCGCCGAGCAGTACTTC.

This clone has more than one count but fewer than ten. The CDR3 coding sequence is TGTGCCATCAGCTCGACGGCGGGAAGCACAGATACGCAGTATTTT. Translating it yields CAISSTAGSTDTQYF. The chain employs TRBV10-3 and TRBJ2-3, with D perhaps TRBD2 (6 bases). V lost 6 bases and J lost 0, with 13 bases in between. Germline V gives CDR1 ENHRY, CDR2 SYGVKD. The CDR3 loop spans 15 amino acids.

The chain links TRBV15 to TRBJ2-2; 8 bases line up with TRBD1. The V segment lost 5 bases and the J segment 5 bases; nucleotides outside the gene matches: 4. In germline, CDR1 is LNHNV, CDR2 YYDKDF (reference sequence). This CDR3 has 14 residues. The CDR3 sequence is CATSPWDRTGELFF. The CDR3 nucleotides read TGTGCCACCAGCCCCTGGGACAGGACCGGGGAGCTGTTTTTT.

CDR3 amino acids: CASSQDRQAGFEQYF. CDR3 coding DNA: TGTGCCAGCAGCCAAGATCGGCAAGCGGGGTTCGAGCAGTACTTC. This chain connects TRBV4-2 to TRBJ2-7; 7 nucleotides match TRBD2. In germline, CDR1 is LGHNA, CDR2 YNFKEQ. The CDR3 runs to 15 residues. After removal of 0 bases from V and 6 bases from J, the junction contained 8 bases not matched to a gene.

This clone was seen more than once but under ten times. The chain links TRBV3-1 (or the pseudogene TRBV3-2) to TRBJ1-2; D is perhaps TRBD1 (6 bases). V lost 3 bases and J 5 bases, leaving 7 bases between the germline ends. Germline V gives CDR1 LGHDT, CDR2 YNNKEL (reference sequence). CDR3 length: 12 amino acids. The CDR3 loop is CASSHRGYGYTF. For the CDR3, the DNA is TGTGCCAGCAGCCATAGGGGGTATGGCTACACCTTC.

The chain recombines TRBV11-2 with TRBJ1-5; D is ambiguous. Looked up from germline, CDR1 is SGHAT and CDR2 is FQNNGV. V was cut by 0 bases and J by 7 bases, with 7 bases left in between. This CDR3 contains 13 residues. CDR3 sequence: CASSLEEQQPQHF. The CDR3 DNA reads as TGTGCCAGCAGCTTAGAGGAACAGCAGCCCCAGCATTTT.

The chain combines TRBV3-1 (or the pseudogene TRBV3-2) with TRBJ2-6; D tentatively fits TRBD1 or TRBD2 (5 bases each). This CDR3 region has 15 residues. V shed 3 bases and J shed 0 bases, with 6 bases lying between them. CDR1 LGHDT and CDR2 YNNKEL come from the germline V gene (reference sequence). This CDR3 reads CASSQGDSGANVLTF. CDR3 nucleotides: TGTGCCAGCAGCCAGGGGGACTCTGGGGCCAACGTCCTGACTTTC.

The V call is TRBV5-1, the J call TRBJ2-5, with D possibly TRBD1 on 6 matching bases. The CDR3 has 15 residues. V lost 5 bases and J lost 1, with 15 bases in between. CDR1 is SGHRS, CDR2 YFSETQ, per germline. The CDR3 sequence: CASRQNRAIQETQYF. Written as DNA, the CDR3 is TGCGCCAGCAGGCAGAACAGGGCGATCCAAGAGACCCAGTACTTC.

The genes are TRBV19 and TRBJ2-7; 10 bases fit TRBD1. The ends lost 5 bases at V and 1 base at J; junction bases unmatched: 8. Germline CDR1 LNHDA, CDR2 SQIVND (reference sequence). This CDR3 is built from 16 residues. Here the CDR3 DNA reads TGTGCCAGTAGTTTGCGACAGGGGGCGATATCCTACGAGCAGTACTTC. It translates to CASSLRQGAISYEQYF.

The rearrangement uses TRBV5-1 and TRBJ2-3, with D uncertain. The V gene's germline CDR1 is SGHRS and CDR2 YFSETQ. The ends were cut back, 1 base at V and 3 bases at J, with 12 bases in the middle. The CDR3 runs 15 residues. The CDR3 protein is CASSLRSLGTDTQYF. The CDR3 DNA reads TGCGCCAGCAGCTTGAGGTCCCTAGGAACAGATACGCAGTATTTT. Drawing the rest from reference TRBV5-1 and TRBJ2-3, the complete variable domain is KAGVTQTPRYLIKTRGQQVTLSCSPISGHRSVSWYQQTPGQGLQFLFEYFSETQRNKGNFPGRFSGRQFSNSRSEMNVSTLELGDSALYLCASSLRSLGTDTQYFGPGTRLTVL.

The J gene is TRBJ2-5, the V gene TRBV2; 7 bases fit TRBD2. Germline assignment: CDR1 SNHLY and CDR2 FYNNEI. There are 15 residues in the CDR3. The V gene end was trimmed by 4 bases and the J gene end by 4 bases; junction bases not matched to a gene: 9. The CDR3 bases are TGTGCCAGCAGTGCGGCGGGAGTGGGTACAGAGACCCAGTACTTC. Encoded protein: CASSAAGVGTETQYF.

This sequence joins TRBV7-3 and TRBJ1-1; the match to TRBD1 covers 7 bases. J gave up 2 bases and V 5 bases, and 8 bases lay outside the gene matches. The CDR3 has 15 amino acids. Germline V CDR1 and CDR2: SGHTA, FQGTGA. This CDR3 reads CASSLSGQLNTEAFF. The CDR3 DNA reads as TGTGCCAGCAGCCTATCGGGACAGCTCAACACTGAAGCTTTCTTT.

This clone was seen only a few times. The chain employs TRBV6-1 and TRBJ1-2; no clear D. Trimming removed 2 bases at V and 8 bases at J, with 6 bases between. Germline V lookup: CDR1 MNHNS, CDR2 SASEGT. CDR3 length: 11 residues. The CDR3 protein is CASSERVGYTF. The CDR3 DNA follows: TGTGCCAGCAGTGAACGAGTAGGCTACACCTTC.